This is a list of T cell receptor beta chains from one sample in a study of beta chain features in type 1 diabetes. Assay used: immunoSEQ multiplex PCR; TCRdb lists only in-frame clones, some missing. The repertoire holds hundreds of thousands of clones, with 11% as singletons. The sample taken for sequencing was naive CD4+ T cells from blood. The source of these receptors is a man aged 25 to 40 with type 1 diabetes. Both conserved end residues are part of each CDR3. The D gene is left open where the match is weak. Some rows have no size entry. The others give once, few or many, or a class for an expanded clone.

V gene	D gene	clone size	J gene	CDR3 DNA	CDR3 protein
TRBV16	-	few	TRBJ2-7	TGTGCCAGCAGCCAACAGGGGAAGAGCGAGCAGTACTTC	CASSQQGKSEQYF
TRBV27	TRBD1	-	TRBJ1-1	TGTGCCAGCAAGTCGGGGCAGGGGGACACTGAAGCTTTCTTT	CASKSGQGDTEAFF
TRBV5-1	TRBD1	-	TRBJ1-2	TGCGCCAGCAGCTTGCAGGGGGCCACGGGTTATGGCTACACCTTC	CASSLQGATGYGYTF
TRBV5-1	-	-	TRBJ2-6	TGCGCCAGCAGCTTGGAAGCCTCTGGGGCCAACGTCCTGACTTTC	CASSLEASGANVLTF
TRBV25-1	-	-	TRBJ2-5	TGTGCCAGCAGTGAAACAGCTACGGAGACCCAGTACTTC	CASSETATETQYF
TRBV7-2	-	-	TRBJ1-2	TGTGCCAGCAGCTTAGTCGGAGGGGACTATGGCTACACCTTC	CASSLVGGDYGYTF
TRBV2	-	few	TRBJ1-5	TGTGCCAGCAGTGACAGAACAGATAATCAGCCCCAGCATTTT	CASSDRTDNQPQHF
TRBV25-1	-	-	TRBJ1-3	TGTGCCAGCAGTGAATCCCAGGGGTCCACCCTCTTCGGAAACACCATATATTTT	CASSESQGSTLFGNTIYF
TRBV6-1	-	-	TRBJ1-3	TGTGCCAGCAGGTCTTCAGGGACACACACCATATATTTT	CASRSSGTHTIYF
TRBV28	-	few	TRBJ1-1	TGTGCCAGCAGTTTTCAGGGGCGCACTGAAGCTTTCTTT	CASSFQGRTEAFF
TRBV29-1	-	few	TRBJ1-2	TGCAGCGCCCTCGCAGGTTATGGCTACACCTTC	CSALAGYGYTF
TRBV27	-	few	TRBJ1-2	TGTGCCACCAAAGCTATCTATGGCTACACCTTC	CATKAIYGYTF
TRBV4-2	-	few	TRBJ1-5	TGTGCCAGCAGCCAAGAGCCGAAAAGGCGGGGGGGCAATCAGCCCCAGCATTTT	CASSQEPKRRGGNQPQHF
TRBV5-1	TRBD2	-	TRBJ2-5	TGCGCCAGCGGGCGGGGGGGCCCCGAAGGCCCCCAGTACTTC	CASGRGGPEGPQYF
TRBV7-7	TRBD1	few	TRBJ2-5	TGTGCTAGCAGCTTAGGGACAGGGAGGGAGACCCAGTACTTC	CASSLGTGRETQYF
TRBV4-3	TRBD2	-	TRBJ2-1	TGCGCCAGCAGGTATAGCGGGGGCGATGAGCAGTTCTTC	CASRYSGGDEQFF
TRBV5-6	-	-	TRBJ1-5	TGTGCCAGCAGCTTTTTTACCGGCGGGTATCAGCCCCAGCATTTT	CASSFFTGGYQPQHF
TRBV2	-	few	TRBJ1-2	TGTGCCAGCACGCGGTTTCACGGCTACACCTTC	CASTRFHGYTF
TRBV7-9	-	few	TRBJ2-3	TGTGCCAGCAGCCCCCCCGCAGATACGCAGTATTTT	CASSPPADTQYF
TRBV20-1	TRBD1	-	TRBJ2-7	TGCAGTGCGACACAGGGGTACGAGCAGTACTTC	CSATQGYEQYF
TRBV4-2	-	few	TRBJ1-1	TGTGCCAGCAGCCAAGAAGGGGGAGTGAACACTGAAGCTTTCTTT	CASSQEGGVNTEAFF
TRBV7-2	-	few	TRBJ2-2	TGTGCCAGCAGCTTAGCGAGGGGGACCGGGGAGCTGTTTTTT	CASSLARGTGELFF
TRBV9	TRBD2	few	TRBJ2-1	TGTGCCAGCAGCGTAGATAGAGCGGGGGGGCACAATGAGCAGTTCTTC	CASSVDRAGGHNEQFF
TRBV7-9	-	-	TRBJ2-6	TGTGCCAGCACCTTGTTCGACAGACACTCTGGGGCCAACGTCCTGACTTTC	CASTLFDRHSGANVLTF
TRBV15	TRBD2	few	TRBJ2-1	TGTGCCACCAGCAGAGATACCCAGCGGGGGTCCTACAATGAGCAGTTCTTC	CATSRDTQRGSYNEQFF
TRBV11-2	-	few	TRBJ2-1	TGTGCCAGCACTCTCGGCTCCTACAATGAGCAGTTCTTC	CASTLGSYNEQFF
TRBV28	TRBD1	few	TRBJ2-3	TGTGCCAGCAGGACAGGGGTAGATACGCAGTATTTT	CASRTGVDTQYF
TRBV21-1	-	few	TRBJ2-5	TGTGCCAGCAGCAAGTGCCCCGGGACCCAGTACTTC	CASSKCPGTQYF
TRBV2	TRBD1	-	TRBJ2-7	TGTGCCAACAAACCCCCGGGACAGGCCCCCTACGAGCAGTACTTC	CANKPPGQAPYEQYF